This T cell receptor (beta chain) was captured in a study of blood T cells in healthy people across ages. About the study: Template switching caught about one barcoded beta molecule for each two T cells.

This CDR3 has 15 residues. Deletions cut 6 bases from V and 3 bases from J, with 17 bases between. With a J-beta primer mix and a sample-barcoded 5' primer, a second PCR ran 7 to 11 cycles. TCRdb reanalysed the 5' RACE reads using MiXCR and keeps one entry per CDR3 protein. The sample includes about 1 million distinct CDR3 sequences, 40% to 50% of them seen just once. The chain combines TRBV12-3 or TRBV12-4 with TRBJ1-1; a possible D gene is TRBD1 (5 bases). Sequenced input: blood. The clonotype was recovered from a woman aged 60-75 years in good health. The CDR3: CASRGGMQRDTEAFF. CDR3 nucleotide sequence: TGTGCCAGCAGGGGGGGGATGCAGCGTGACACTGAAGCTTTCTTT.